This passage covers 17 T cell receptor beta chains from one sample sequenced in a study of CD8 T cells in Susac syndrome (dated by TCRdb to between 2018 and 2020). Receptor amplification or capture employed the immunoSEQ multiplex PCR assay. RNA was extracted with the RNeasy kit and roughly 0.45 to 1 ug was reverse transcribed using random hexamers. In-frame beta chains were kept once TCRdb had trimmed the public reads at Q25 with fastp and called clones with MiXCR. Under each unique CDR3 protein, matching rows form one entry showing the most common genes and DNA. The sample yields around 280,000 distinct CDR3 sequences; about 92% were counted once. The ten most abundant clones make up over 0.065% of the sample. The material sequenced was CD4+ T cells from PBMCs. The receptors derive from a human donor with multiple sclerosis.

This chain links TRBV5-1 with TRBJ1-5, with D maybe TRBD1 (5 bases). The CDR3 covers 13 residues. Trimming cost V 4 bases and J 2 bases, with 7 bases left between them. Germline CDR1 reads SGHRS; CDR2 reads YFSETQ. This CDR3 is CASSGDGNQPQHF. The CDR3 nucleotides read TGCGCCAGCAGCGGGGACGGCAATCAGCCCCAGCATTTT.

In this sample, this clonotype turned up a few times. The chain employs TRBV19 and TRBJ2-2; 9 bases are a match to TRBD2. Germline values: CDR1 LNHDA, CDR2 SQIVND (reference sequence). This CDR3 has 15 residues. V was clipped by 7 bases and J by 6 bases; unmatched bases: 9. The CDR3 here is CASTPLIAGAGELFF. The CDR3 bases are TGTGCCAGTACCCCGTTGATAGCGGGAGCCGGGGAGCTGTTTTTT.

V and J are TRBV9 and TRBJ2-3; D might be TRBD1 (5 bases). Germline loops: CDR1 SGDLS, CDR2 YYNGEE. V was trimmed by 0 bases and J by 1 base, leaving 12 bases between them. The CDR3 contains 16 residues. The CDR3 is CASSVAGLSRTDTQYF. The CDR3 bases are TGTGCCAGCAGCGTAGCAGGGCTTTCGCGCACAGATACGCAGTATTTT.

The V and J genes are TRBV12-3 or TRBV12-4 and TRBJ2-5; D perhaps matches TRBD2 (6 bases). The CDR3 length is 12 residues. Trimming removed 4 bases at V and 7 bases at J, with 10 bases between. The CDR3 reads CASSSPGGTQYF. The CDR3 DNA follows: TGTGCCAGCAGTTCCCCCGGGGGGACCCAGTACTTC.

This chain joins TRBV5-1 and TRBJ1-2, with 7 positions matching TRBD1. The CDR3 runs to 15 residues. Per the germline V gene, CDR1 is SGHRS and CDR2 is YFSETQ. V lost 4 bases to trimming and J lost 0 bases; unmatched junction nucleotides: 6. CDR3 DNA sequence: TGCGCCAGCAGCCTCCCAGACAGGGCTAACTATGGCTACACCTTC. This sequence encodes CASSLPDRANYGYTF.

The sample holds one count of this clonotype. The chain is built from TRBV20-1 and TRBJ2-3; possible D gene TRBD2, 6 bases. This CDR3 spans 17 amino acids. Trimming shortened V by 6 bases and J by 6 bases, and 28 bases separated the two germline ends. CDR1 and CDR2 from the germline V gene are DFQATT and SNEGSKA (reference sequence). The CDR3 nucleotides read TGCAGTGCGAACAAAATTAGCGGTGGCACCCAATGGGATACGCAGTATTTT. It codes for CSANKISGGTQWDTQYF.

The rearrangement links TRBV5-1 to TRBJ2-6; D possibly uses TRBD1 or TRBD2 (6 bases each). Between the trimmed V and J ends, which lost 3 bases and 0 bases, there was a span of 22 bases. The CDR3 sequence is 20 residues long. Germline CDR1 and CDR2: SGHRS and YFSETQ. CDR3 in amino acids: CASSSGLGGRRSSGANVLTF. CDR3 bases: TGCGCCAGCAGCTCAGGCCTTGGGGGGCGTCGAAGCTCTGGGGCCAACGTCCTGACTTTC.

The rearrangement uses TRBV27 and TRBJ1-1; tentatively, D is TRBD1 (5 bases). CDR1 MNHEY and CDR2 SMNVEV come from the germline V gene (reference sequence). The V end was cut by 1 base, the J end by 10 bases, with 16 bases between. CDR3 length: 14 residues. Written as DNA, the CDR3 is TGTGCCAGCAGTTTATTGGAAGGCGGGGGAAGAGCTTTCTTT. Amino acids: CASSLLEGGGRAFF.

J is TRBJ1-2 and V is TRBV5-1; D is unresolved. Germline values: CDR1 SGHRS, CDR2 YFSETQ. The CDR3 spans 15 residues. V was clipped by 3 bases and J by 0 bases, with 12 bases between them. CDR3 coding DNA: TGCGCCAGCAGCTCAGCCCCCCCGACTAACTATGGCTACACCTTC. Protein: CASSSAPPTNYGYTF.

The chain combines TRBV5-1 with TRBJ1-4; D perhaps matches TRBD1 (5 bases). V lost 0 bases and J 6 bases, leaving 18 bases between the germline ends. This CDR3 is built from 17 residues. Germline V gives CDR1 SGHRS, CDR2 YFSETQ. The CDR3 protein is CASSLAAEPGADEKLFF. The CDR3 DNA is TGCGCCAGCAGCTTGGCCGCGGAGCCTGGGGCTGATGAAAAACTGTTTTTT.

The chain has TRBV18 and TRBJ1-1, with 8 bases identical to TRBD1. CDR3 length: 14 amino acids. V shed 5 bases, J shed 1 base, and the junction held 3 bases outside the gene matches. Per germline, CDR1 KGHSH and CDR2 LQKENI. Here the CDR3 DNA reads TGTGCCAGCTCATCGGACAGGGCGAACACTGAAGCTTTCTTT. Amino acids: CASSSDRANTEAFF.

This chain joins TRBV12-3 or TRBV12-4 and TRBJ2-6; D remains ambiguous. The CDR3 contains 15 residues. V lost 7 bases and J 2 bases, leaving 12 bases between the germline ends. CDR3 sequence: CASTLFGAGANVLTF. CDR3 nucleotide sequence: TGTGCCAGCACCCTCTTTGGGGCTGGGGCCAACGTCCTGACTTTC.

The chain recombines TRBV30 with TRBJ2-3; 12 bases fit TRBD2. This CDR3 contains 15 residues. Looked up from germline, CDR1 is GTSNPN and CDR2 is SVGIG (reference sequence). V was clipped by 0 bases and J by 3 bases; unmatched bases: 1. The CDR3 DNA reads TGTGCCTGGAGTGTAACTAGCGGGAGGACAGATACGCAGTATTTT. Translation gives CAWSVTSGRTDTQYF.

This chain connects TRBV7-9 to TRBJ2-3; 13 nucleotides align to TRBD2. The CDR3 is 16 residues long. Germline lookup yields CDR1 SEHNR and CDR2 FQNEAQ (reference sequence). V dropped 8 bases and J dropped 8; count of bases not matched to a gene: 13. The CDR3 DNA sequence: TGTGCCAGCGGCCCGACTAGCGGGGGGCCCCGGCGTACGCAGTATTTT. It specifies CASGPTSGGPRRTQYF.

In this sample, this clonotype turned up once. The V call is TRBV7-6, the J call TRBJ2-1; D might be TRBD1 (6 bases). Germline V gene lookup returns CDR1 SGHVS and CDR2 FNYEAQ. Trimming left V 5 bases short and J 15 bases short, with 17 bases between. This CDR3 contains 12 residues. CDR3 sequence reads: CASSPPGAWLFF. The CDR3 DNA reads TGTGCCAGCAGCCCCCCAGGGGCTTGGTTGTTCTTC. Full variable domain (rest looked up from reference TRBV7-6 and TRBJ2-1): GAGVSQSPRYKVTKRGQDVALRCDPISGHVSLYWYRQALGQGPEFLTYFNYEAQQDKSGLPNDRFSAERPEGSISTLTIQRTEQRDSAMYRCASSPPGAWLFFGPGTRLTVL.

The CDR3 protein is CSVKSGRDGPYEQYF. The CDR3 region has the DNA TGCAGTGTCAAGTCGGGGAGGGACGGCCCCTACGAGCAGTACTTC. The chain links TRBV20-1 to TRBJ2-7; 7 bases map to TRBD2. V dropped 7 bases and J dropped 2; count of bases not matched to a gene: 14. Per germline, CDR1 DFQATT and CDR2 SNEGSKA (reference sequence). This CDR3 has 15 amino acids.

This chain uses TRBV27 with TRBJ1-6, with D unresolved. CDR3 size: 15 residues. In germline, CDR1 is MNHEY, CDR2 SMNVEV (reference sequence). Trimming pared 3 bases from V and 1 base from J, leaving 7 bases between. As DNA, the CDR3 is TGTGCCAGCAGTTTCGGGCGGTCCTATAATTCACCCCTCCACTTT. Protein: CASSFGRSYNSPLHF.